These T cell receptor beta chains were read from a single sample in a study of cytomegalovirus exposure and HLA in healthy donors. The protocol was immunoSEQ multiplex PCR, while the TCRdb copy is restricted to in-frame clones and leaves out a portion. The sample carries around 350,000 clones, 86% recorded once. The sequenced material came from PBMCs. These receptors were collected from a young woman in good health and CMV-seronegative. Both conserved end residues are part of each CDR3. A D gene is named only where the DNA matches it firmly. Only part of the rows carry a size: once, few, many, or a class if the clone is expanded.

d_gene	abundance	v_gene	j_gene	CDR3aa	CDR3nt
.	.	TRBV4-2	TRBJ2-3	CASSQRGEGSEDTQYF	TGTGCCAGCAGCCAGAGGGGGGAGGGTAGTGAAGATACGCAGTATTTT
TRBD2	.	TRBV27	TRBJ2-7	CASSLGTRLGEQYF	TGTGCCAGCAGTCTAGGGACTAGATTGGGCGAGCAGTACTTC
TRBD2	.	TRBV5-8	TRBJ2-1	CASSLRLAGGLYNEQFF	TGTGCCAGCAGCTTGAGACTAGCGGGAGGCCTCTACAATGAGCAGTTCTTC
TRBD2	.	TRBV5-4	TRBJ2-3	CASSRTSATYSTDTQYF	TGTGCCAGCAGCCGGACTAGCGCTACCTATTCCACAGATACGCAGTATTTT
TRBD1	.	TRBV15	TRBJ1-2	CATSISSGTGEDYGYTF	TGTGCCACCAGCATAAGCTCCGGGACAGGGGAAGACTATGGCTACACCTTC
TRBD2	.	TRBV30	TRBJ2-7	CAWSPLGGGGKSSYEQYF	TGTGCCTGGAGTCCCCTCGGCGGGGGAGGTAAAAGCTCCTACGAGCAGTACTTC
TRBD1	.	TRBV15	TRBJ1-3	CATSTGQAGTYSGNTIYF	TGTGCCACCAGCACCGGACAGGCAGGAACTTACTCTGGAAACACCATATATTTT
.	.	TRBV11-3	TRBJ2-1	CASSLGQGYEQFF	TGTGCCAGCAGCTTAGGGCAGGGCTATGAGCAGTTCTTC
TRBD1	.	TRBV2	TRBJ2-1	CASSNADRVINEQFF	TGTGCCAGCAGCAATGCTGACAGGGTGATCAATGAGCAGTTCTTC
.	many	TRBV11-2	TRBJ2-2	CASKEGGWTGELFF	TGTGCCAGCAAAGAAGGGGGATGGACCGGGGAGCTGTTTTTT
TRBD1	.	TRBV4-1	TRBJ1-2	CASSQDPLDRIYGYTF	TGCGCCAGCAGCCAAGACCCCCTGGACAGGATCTATGGCTACACCTTC
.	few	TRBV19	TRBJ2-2	CASGIGFTGELFF	TGTGCCAGCGGGATAGGGTTCACCGGGGAGCTGTTTTTT
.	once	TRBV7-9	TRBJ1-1	CASSLDHEAFF	TGTGCCAGCAGCTTAGATCATGAAGCTTTCTTT
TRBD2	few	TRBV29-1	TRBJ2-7	CSVSGTAYEQYF	TGCAGCGTTAGCGGGACGGCGTACGAGCAGTACTTC
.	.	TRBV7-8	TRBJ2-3	CASSLASGQGIDTQYF	TGTGCCAGCAGCTTAGCTTCAGGGCAGGGGATAGATACGCAGTATTTT
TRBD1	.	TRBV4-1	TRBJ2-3	CASSYRHRGNTDTQYF	TGCGCCAGCAGCTACCGCCACAGGGGCAACACAGATACGCAGTATTTT
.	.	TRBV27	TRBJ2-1	CASSLGSQVTEQFF	TGTGCCAGCAGTTTAGGGTCCCAGGTTACTGAGCAGTTCTTC
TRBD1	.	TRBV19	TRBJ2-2	CASSITGAGELFF	TGTGCCAGTAGTATAACAGGGGCCGGGGAGCTGTTTTTT
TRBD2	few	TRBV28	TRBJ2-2	CASGTLAGAWNTGELFF	TGTGCCAGCGGAACTCTAGCGGGGGCCTGGAACACCGGGGAGCTGTTTTTT
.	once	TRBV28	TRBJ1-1	CASTLRPRTHTEAFF	TGTGCCAGCACCCTTCGTCCTCGCACTCACACTGAAGCTTTCTTT
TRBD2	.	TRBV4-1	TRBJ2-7	CASSQEISGVNYEQYF	TGCGCCAGCAGCCAAGAGATCAGCGGGGTAAACTACGAGCAGTACTTC
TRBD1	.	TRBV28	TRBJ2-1	CASWDRWNEQFF	TGTGCCAGCTGGGACAGATGGAATGAGCAGTTCTTC
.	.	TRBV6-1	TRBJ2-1	CASRFAGTQGNEQFF	TGTGCCAGCAGATTCGCCGGGACCCAGGGGAATGAGCAGTTCTTC
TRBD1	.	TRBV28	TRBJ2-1	CASSLSRGHEQFF	TGTGCCAGCAGTTTGAGCAGGGGGCATGAGCAGTTCTTC
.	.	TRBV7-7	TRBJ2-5	CASSPRRGTQYF	TGTGCCAGCAGCCCGAGGAGGGGGACCCAGTACTTC
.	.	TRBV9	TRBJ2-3	CASSRGTADTQYF	TGTGCCAGCAGCAGGGGAACCGCAGATACGCAGTATTTT
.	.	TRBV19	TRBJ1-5	CASSIGGSNQPQHF	TGTGCCAGTAGTATCGGCGGGAGCAATCAGCCCCAGCATTTT
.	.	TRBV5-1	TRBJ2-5	CASSLAPTGSQETQYF	TGCGCCAGCAGCTTGGCCCCAACAGGAAGCCAAGAGACCCAGTACTTC
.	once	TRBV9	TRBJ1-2	CASSVAPGIGYGYTF	TGTGCCAGCAGCGTAGCTCCAGGTATAGGCTATGGCTACACCTTC
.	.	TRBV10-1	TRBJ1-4	CASRLSFQREKLFF	TGCGCCAGCAGGTTATCTTTCCAACGGGAAAAACTGTTTTTT
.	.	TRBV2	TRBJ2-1	CAGGMHNEQFF	TGTGCGGGCGGGATGCACAATGAGCAGTTCTTC
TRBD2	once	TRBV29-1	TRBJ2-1	CSVVRLAEPNEQFF	TGCAGCGTTGTACGACTAGCGGAGCCAAATGAGCAGTTCTTC
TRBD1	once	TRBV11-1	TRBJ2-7	CASGRGNEQYF	TGTGCCAGCGGCAGGGGGAACGAGCAGTACTTC
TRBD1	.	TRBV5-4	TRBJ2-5	CASSGGTGGVKTQYF	TGTGCCAGCAGCGGCGGGACAGGGGGAGTAAAGACCCAGTACTTC
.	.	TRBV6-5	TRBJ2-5	CASSSIGDGTQYF	TGTGCCAGCAGTTCCATAGGGGATGGGACCCAGTACTTC
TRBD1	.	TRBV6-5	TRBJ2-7	CASSLDRGAEQYF	TGTGCCAGCAGTTTGGACAGGGGTGCCGAGCAGTACTTC
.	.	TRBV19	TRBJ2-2	CASSRSRRGNTGELFF	TGTGCCAGTTCCCGCTCGCGGCGGGGGAACACCGGGGAGCTGTTTTTT
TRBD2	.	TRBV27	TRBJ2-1	CASSALAGGLRFEQFF	TGTGCCAGCAGTGCCCTAGCGGGAGGGCTTCGATTTGAGCAGTTCTTC
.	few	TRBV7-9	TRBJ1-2	CASSSSGRHNYGYTF	TGTGCCAGCAGCTCCTCAGGCAGGCACAACTATGGCTACACCTTC
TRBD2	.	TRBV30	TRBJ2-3	CALLARGGRTDTQYF	TGTGCCCTTCTCGCCCGGGGGGGCAGGACAGATACGCAGTATTTT
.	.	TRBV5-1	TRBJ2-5	CASSFSGQQETQYF	TGCGCCAGCAGCTTTAGTGGACAGCAAGAGACCCAGTACTTC
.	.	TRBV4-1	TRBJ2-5	CASSQGTGSQETQYF	TGCGCCAGCAGCCAAGGCACAGGGTCGCAAGAGACCCAGTACTTC
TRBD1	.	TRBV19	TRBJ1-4	CASTDREKLFF	TGTGCCAGTACTGACAGGGAGAAACTGTTTTTT
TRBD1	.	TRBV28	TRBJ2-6	CASSAPGQGAFWSQSGANVLTF	TGTGCCAGCAGTGCTCCGGGACAGGGGGCTTTTTGGTCCCAATCTGGGGCCAACGTCCTGACTTTC
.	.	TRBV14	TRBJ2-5	CASSQEGTAYWGTQYF	TGTGCCAGCAGCCAAGAGGGGACTGCCTACTGGGGGACCCAGTACTTC
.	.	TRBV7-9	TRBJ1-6	CASSFRGGGGYNSPLHF	TGTGCCAGCAGCTTTCGAGGGGGAGGGGGCTATAATTCACCCCTCCACTTT
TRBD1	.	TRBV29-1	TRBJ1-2	CSVRTGQAYGYTF	TGCAGCGTGCGGACAGGGCAGGCGTATGGCTACACCTTC
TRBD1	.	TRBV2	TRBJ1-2	CATFPRDSARSNYGYTF	TGTGCCACCTTCCCCCGGGACAGCGCCAGATCTAACTATGGCTACACCTTC
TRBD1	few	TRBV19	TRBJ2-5	CASSVPGGTQYF	TGTGCCAGTAGTGTCCCAGGGGGTACCCAGTACTTC
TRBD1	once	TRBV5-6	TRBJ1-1	CASSHRGQANTEAFF	TGTGCCAGCAGCCACCGGGGACAGGCTAACACTGAAGCTTTCTTT
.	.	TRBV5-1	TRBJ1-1	CASSFQDTNTEAFF	TGCGCCAGCAGCTTTCAGGACACAAACACTGAAGCTTTCTTT
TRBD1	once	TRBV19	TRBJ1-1	CASSPTGPNTEAFF	TGTGCCAGTAGCCCGACAGGGCCGAACACTGAAGCTTTCTTT
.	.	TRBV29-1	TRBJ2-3	CSGRRGSSTDTQYF	TGCAGCGGCCGTAGGGGGAGCAGCACAGATACGCAGTATTTT
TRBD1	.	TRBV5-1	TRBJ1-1	CASSPLDRGDEAFF	TGCGCCAGCAGCCCCCTTGACAGGGGCGATGAAGCTTTCTTT
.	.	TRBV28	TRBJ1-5	CASSLNAGTNQPQHF	TGTGCCAGCAGTCTTAACGCGGGGACCAATCAGCCCCAGCATTTT
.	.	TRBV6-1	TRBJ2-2	CASSEGLGASNTGELFF	TGTGCCAGCAGTGAAGGATTAGGGGCCTCGAACACCGGGGAGCTGTTTTTT
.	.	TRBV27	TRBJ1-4	CARDPRRVNEKLFF	TGTGCCAGGGATCCAAGACGGGTTAATGAAAAACTGTTTTTT